Presented here are 2 T cell receptor beta chains from one specimen sequenced in a study of naive and memory T cell subsets. Study findings and constraints: Possibly reflecting memory cells re-expressing CD45RA, a few larger clonotypes occurred in naive repertoires, especially CD8.

Antigens for these TCRs are unknown. The beta constant-region primer was an equimolar mix of two oligonucleotides covering TRBC1 and TRBC2. The ligated cDNA underwent four PCR rounds using SP2 and nested alpha and beta constant-region primers. TCRdb re-called the UMI-ligation and nested PCR reads with MiXCR, one entry per CDR3 protein. The sample holds 95,000 to 110,000 distinct CDR3 sequences; approximately 15% are singletons and the top ten take approximately 2.8%. The sequenced sample consisted of naive CD8+ T cells from blood. These receptors all stem from a human donor in good health.

The chain links TRBV2 to TRBJ1-6; D not certain. Per germline, CDR1 SNHLY and CDR2 FYNNEI. The CDR3 length is 16 residues. Trimming shortened V by 2 bases and J by 1 base, and 9 bases separated the two germline ends. Here the CDR3 DNA reads TGTGCCAGCAGTGAAAAGGGATGGTCCTATAATTCACCCCTCCACTTT. Translated: CASSEKGWSYNSPLHF. Combining the CDR3 with reference TRBV2 and TRBJ1-6 gives the whole variable domain EPEVTQTPSHQVTQMGQEVILRCVPISNHLYFYWYRQILGQKVEFLVSFYNNEISEKSEIFDDQFSVERPDGSNFTLKIRSTKLEDSAMYFCASSEKGWSYNSPLHFGNGTRLTVT.

This clonotype was counted at least ten times. The rearrangement links TRBV7-8 to TRBJ2-1; TRBD1 agrees at 8 bases. There are 16 residues in the CDR3. After removal of 3 bases from V and 1 base from J, the junction contained 5 bases not matched to a gene. Germline loops: CDR1 SGHVS, CDR2 FQNEAQ. CDR3 bases: TGTGCCAGCAGCTTCGACAGGGGACAATCCTACAATGAGCAGTTCTTC. It is translated as CASSFDRGQSYNEQFF.